This record covers a single TCR beta chain. Its recognized antigen is unknown. Base-call qualities are not available, and no considerably larger clone is one nucleotide away. This sample was included in a study of cytomegalovirus exposure and HLA in healthy donors listed by TCRdb under 2017. Context from the whole study: In an earlier analysis of 550 to 750 of the donors, 276 Gb of sequence data and about 110 million unique TCR beta sequences from 150 million to 200 million T cells were reported. Every discovery cohort repertoire had been produced on one sequencing platform. The number of typed donors differed by locus: about 620-630 for A, B, C, DRB1 and DQB1; 522 for DQA1; 606 for DPA1; and 400 to 480 for DPB1. A handful of DR-DQ haplotypes were treated as single units for association and clustering because of strong linkage in the cohort. A separate validation cohort of approximately 120 different subjects was used in addition to the 666-subject first cohort. The study combined high-throughput TCR immunosequencing, statistical association of individual TCRs with disease status, and machine learning to predict cytomegalovirus infection status. Both class I and class II loci were covered by HLA typing, at four-digit resolution. The study was designed to test whether signatures of past pathogen exposure could be identified by cataloging public T cell receptors. The genetic ancestry cluster associated with self-reported Caucasian donors included 65% to 90% of the approximately 400 genotyped donors. Among over 350 genotyped donors of the cohort, an average of about 240,000 unique TCR beta nucleotide sequences were sequenced per donor, 15% to 20% of them non-productive. Alongside the repertoire data, information on donor age, sex, ethnicity and CMV serostatus was compiled. A later analysis re-analyzed previously published TCR beta repertoires from several hundred donors and added high-resolution HLA genotyping to study TCR occurrence patterns. In a later genetic analysis, genome-wide SNP genotypes for about three fifths of the roughly 670 donors were used, and that subset was treated as a discovery cohort. Roughly 300 gigabases of sequencing data and 91 million or so unique TCR sequences made up an early release that covered over 550 HLA-typed donors. The later analysis used no new phenotypic data to find candidate immune exposures, relying instead on TCR beta sequences and their occurrence across donors. The T cell repertoires of several hundred subjects were profiled by immunosequencing and related to cytomegalovirus serostatus. An earlier analysis of some 500 of the donors used high-throughput TCR beta sequencing to judge whether each TCR beta V gene segment behaved as functional or pseudogenic. Study-level results and caveats: In a later analysis, several top co-occurrence clusters were reported to appear linked to parvovirus B19, influenza, CMV and Epstein-Barr virus. It was suggested by the authors that the approach could potentially be generalized to other disease states and immunological phenotypes. The 87-base-pair reads could not distinguish some IMGT-functional V segments, including TRBV6-2 and TRBV6-3, so those segments were excluded. V-gene and J-gene trimming of TCR beta chains was associated with a missense DCLRE1C variant in a later genetic analysis, and the association was replicated in an independent cohort. In a later analysis, HLA-associated TCR beta chains were found to be more clonally expanded and to have lower generation probabilities than equally common non-associated chains. In both the original and validation cohorts, the classifier was reported to diagnose cytomegalovirus status with high specificity and sensitivity. Immune exposure information for the cohort was limited to CMV serostatus. This cohort had only TCR beta chains sequenced, and the lack of alpha or paired-chain data limited which features could be detected. Presence/absence analyses assumed roughly uniform sequencing depth across donors, an assumption that may not hold. Because HLA typing was unavailable for some donors at each locus, only the typed subset was used in association tests. A group of highly shared sequence variants was considered likely to be a technical artifact of the sequencing pipeline. A later genetic analysis reported fewer N-insertions in productive TCRs among donors in an Asian-associated ancestry cluster than the approximately 670-donor mean. When HLA alleles, especially DR and DQ, strongly co-occurred, TCR associations were difficult to assign to individual alleles. A further reported finding was that TCR beta sequences accurately predicted the HLA-A and HLA-B alleles for most subjects in the first cohort. Correlated functional status among segregating V segments might reflect linkage disequilibrium, but an unknown experimental factor could not be ruled out. In a later analysis, TCR association rates were found to vary across HLA loci, with the most associated TCRs seen for DRB1 alleles and the fewest for HLA-C alleles. Most TCR sequences were observed very rarely across donors, whereas some public TCRs were present in many individuals. Some 15 rarely observed V segments, including chromosome 9 orphons, were excluded from the earlier analysis of about 500 of the donors because counts were too low. In a later analysis, most CMV-associated TCR beta chains were found to appear HLA-restricted, with HLA associations seemingly driven largely by CMV exposure. At a false discovery rate of 0.05, a later analysis linked about 16,000 TCR beta sequences to specific HLA alleles. The study gave a list of 150 to 200 TCR beta chains associated with cytomegalovirus. An earlier analysis of some 560 of the donors showed that most TCR beta V segments appeared in productive rearrangements either about 87% or about 30% of the time, which broadly matched IMGT annotations. In vitro tests confirmed that a few of the cytomegalovirus-associated TCR beta chains recognize cytomegalovirus antigens.

Measured from the cysteine to the phenylalanine, the CDR3 is 12 residues long. Solely the CDR3 DNA is kept, with 36 bases framed from the first base. The V and J ends are trimmed by 9 bases and 1 base, leaving 9 bases between them. CDR1 is given as ENHRY and CDR2 as SYGVKD, both from the germline V gene. Library preparation employed the immunoSEQ multiplex PCR assay. For the multiplex PCR, a mixture combining 60 forward primers for TCR Vbeta segments and 13 reverse primers for TCR Jbeta segments was used. Amplification of the CDR3 region of rearranged TCR beta genes was performed with a multiplex PCR assay on genomic DNA. The Illumina HiSeq System was used to sequence the amplified TCR beta libraries as 87-base-pair reads. The authors processed their data as follows. A later analysis counted about 76 million unique TCR beta chains across the 640 or so repertoires, and 10 million to 11 million of these chains were shared by at least two donors. To remove PCR and sequencing errors, raw reads were error-corrected and collapsed into unique sequences using a nearest-neighbor algorithm that merged closely related sequences. CDR3 sequences were aligned to IMGT reference sequences to assign V, D and J gene segments. Each retained sequence needed at least a six-nucleotide match to both a V gene segment and a J gene segment. Rearrangements were called productive when the CDR3 lacked stop codons and stayed in frame with V and J; all others were non-productive. Following IMGT convention, CDR3 was defined as the stretch from the second conserved V-encoded cysteine up to the conserved J-encoded phenylalanine. The earlier analysis of 587 of the donors excluded any sequence lacking an unambiguous match to a single V gene segment. In an earlier analysis of roughly 600 of the donors, a V segment was called functional when productive rearrangements were above 56.7%, and segregating when the standard deviation between donors exceeded 5%. A statistical classification framework was built to diagnose cytomegalovirus status from the catalog of TCR beta chain sequences. In a later analysis, TCR nucleotide sequences were compared against IMGT/GENE-DB human TR gene sequences so that V and J genes could be assigned. Using the TCRdist pipeline, a later analysis assigned CDR3 sequences along with most-parsimonious VDJ recombination scenarios. In a later analysis, each TCR beta chain was defined by its CDR3 amino acid sequence together with its V-gene family, and reads lacking a unique V-gene family were excluded. To address suspected cross-contamination and a sequencing artifact, a later analysis removed around 590 highly shared, low-generation-probability nucleotide sequences. In a later analysis, a clonal expansion index was calculated for each public chain from normalized within-repertoire ranks of inferred template counts. In a later analysis, generation probabilities were computed with a VDJ recombination model fitted to out-of-frame rearrangements, and the resulting probabilities were checked against IGoR. In a later analysis, TCR-TCR, TCR-HLA and TCR-CMV co-occurrence was scored with hypergeometric tests, and a repertoire-size bias correction was applied to TCR pairs. In a later analysis, false discovery rates were estimated by permuting HLA or CMV assignments 20 times. In a later analysis, co-occurring TCRs were grouped using DBSCAN, with TCRdist sequence similarity added in when clustering inside HLA-allele-positive subsets. Co-occurrence clustering excluded repertoires with fewer than 30,000 or more than 120,000 public chains, plus five with anomalous nucleotide sharing. Here the immuneACCESS table is served through TCRdb, limited to in-frame sequences with V and J called. Missing clones are a known gap in these copies; in checked studies unresolved V genes cover under half, and the rest lacks a known reason. For V, J and clone size, that table is used; D and trimming come from the DNA. For this sample the table gives about 210,000 clones, of which over 65% were detected only once. The ten largest clones capture approximately 3.6% of the sample.

In total, roughly 710 healthy bone marrow donors made up the cohort. All cohort members were sampled while nominally healthy, although unrecorded immune exposures were likely present. The donor was CMV seropositive and was included in the group of 300 or so seropositive cohort members. Each donor provided a peripheral blood sample, and peripheral blood mononuclear cells were used for TCR beta sequencing. The Qiagen DNeasy Blood Extraction Kit was used to extract genomic DNA from the blood cell samples. This TCR derives from a man aged 40-49 years in good health and CMV-seropositive. The rearranged segments are TRBV10-3 and TRBJ1-1; the best D guess is TRBD1, with 6 bases matching. Sequencing input: PBMCs. At the DNA level, the sequence is TGTGCCATAGAGGACAGGAACACTGAAGCTTTCTTT. Translated, it reads CAIEDRNTEAFF.